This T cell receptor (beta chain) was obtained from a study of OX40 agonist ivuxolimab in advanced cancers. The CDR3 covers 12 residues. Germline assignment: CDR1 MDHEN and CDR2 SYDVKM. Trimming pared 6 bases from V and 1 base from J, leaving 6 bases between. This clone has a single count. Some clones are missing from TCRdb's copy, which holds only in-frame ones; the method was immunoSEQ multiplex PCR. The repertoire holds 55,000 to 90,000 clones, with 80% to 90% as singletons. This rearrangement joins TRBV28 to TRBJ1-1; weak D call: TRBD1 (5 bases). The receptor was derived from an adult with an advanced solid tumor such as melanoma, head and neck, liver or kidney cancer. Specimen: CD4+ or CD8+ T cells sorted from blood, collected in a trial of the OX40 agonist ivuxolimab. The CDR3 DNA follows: TGTGCCAGCAGGACAGCGAACACTGAAGCTTTCTTT. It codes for CASRTANTEAFF.